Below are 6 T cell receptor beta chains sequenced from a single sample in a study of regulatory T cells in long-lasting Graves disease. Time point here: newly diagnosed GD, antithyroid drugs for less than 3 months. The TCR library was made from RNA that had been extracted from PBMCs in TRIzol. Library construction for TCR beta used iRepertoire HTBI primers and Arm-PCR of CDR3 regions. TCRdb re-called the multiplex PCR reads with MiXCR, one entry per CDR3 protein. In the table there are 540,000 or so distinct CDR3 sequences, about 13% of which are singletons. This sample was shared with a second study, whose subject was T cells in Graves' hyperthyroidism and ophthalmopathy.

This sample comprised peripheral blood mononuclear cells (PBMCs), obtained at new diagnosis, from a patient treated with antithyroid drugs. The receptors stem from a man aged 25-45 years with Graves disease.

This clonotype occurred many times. The CDR3 region is CASSLGSSGRGDTQYF. The DNA of the CDR3 is TGTGCCAGCAGCTTGGGTAGTAGCGGGAGAGGGGATACGCAGTATTTT. The chain employs TRBV7-3 and TRBJ2-3; 9 bases align to TRBD2. The trim removed 3 bases at V and 6 bases at J, leaving 10 bases unmatched. CDR1 is SGHTA, CDR2 FQGTGA, per germline. The CDR3 sequence is 16 residues long.

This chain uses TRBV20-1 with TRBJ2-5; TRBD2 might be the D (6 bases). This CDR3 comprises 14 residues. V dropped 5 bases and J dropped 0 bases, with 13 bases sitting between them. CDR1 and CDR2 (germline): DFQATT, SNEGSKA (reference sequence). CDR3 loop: CSASFRDYQETQYF. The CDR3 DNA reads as TGCAGTGCTTCCTTCCGGGACTACCAAGAGACCCAGTACTTC.

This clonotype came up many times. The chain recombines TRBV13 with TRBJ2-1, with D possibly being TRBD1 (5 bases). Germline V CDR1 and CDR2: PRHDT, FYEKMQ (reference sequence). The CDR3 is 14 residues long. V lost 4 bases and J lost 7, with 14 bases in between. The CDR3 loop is CASSSESRGNEQFF. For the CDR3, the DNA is TGTGCCAGCAGCTCCGAATCAAGGGGAAATGAGCAGTTCTTC.

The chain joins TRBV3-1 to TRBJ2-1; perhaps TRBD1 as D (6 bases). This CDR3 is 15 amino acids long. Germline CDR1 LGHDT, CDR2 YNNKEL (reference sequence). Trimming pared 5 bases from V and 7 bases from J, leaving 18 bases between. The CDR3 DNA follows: TGTGCCAGCAGCTCCGGACAGCTTAAAGAGAATGAGCAGTTCTTC. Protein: CASSSGQLKENEQFF.

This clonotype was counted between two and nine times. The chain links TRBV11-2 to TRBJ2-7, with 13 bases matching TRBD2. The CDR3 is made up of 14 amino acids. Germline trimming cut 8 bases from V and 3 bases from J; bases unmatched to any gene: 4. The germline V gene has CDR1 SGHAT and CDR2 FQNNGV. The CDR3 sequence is CASGTSGEFYEQYF. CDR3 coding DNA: TGTGCCAGCGGGACTAGCGGGGAATTCTACGAGCAGTACTTC.

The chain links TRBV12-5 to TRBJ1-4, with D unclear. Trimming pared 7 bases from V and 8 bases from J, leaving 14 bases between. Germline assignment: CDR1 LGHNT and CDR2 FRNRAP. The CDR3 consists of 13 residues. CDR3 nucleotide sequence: TGTGCTAGTGCCCTCCCGGGTTCCGAAAAACTGTTTTTT. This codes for CASALPGSEKLFF.